Each of the 8 T cell receptor beta chains below was sequenced from the same sample in a study of blood T cell repertoires in COVID-19. The protocol was immunoSEQ multiplex PCR, while the TCRdb copy is restricted to in-frame clones and leaves out a portion. The table records tens of thousands of clones, about 83% of them present only once. Sample: peripheral blood. These receptors all stem from a human donor in a cohort sampled during active COVID-19.

V is TRBV7-2 and J is TRBJ1-6; D possibly corresponds to TRBD1 (6 bases). Germline CDR1 and CDR2: SGHTA and FQGNSA. The CDR3 length is 14 residues. Trimming cost V 5 bases and J 9 bases, with 14 bases left between them. The CDR3 loop reads CASSRAGVGSPLHF. The CDR3 coding sequence is TGTGCCAGCAGCAGGGCAGGGGTGGGTTCACCCCTCCACTTT. The entire variable domain, with the rest obtained from reference TRBV7-2 and TRBJ1-6, is as follows: GAGVSQSPSNKVTEKGKDVELRCDPISGHTALYWYRQSLGQGLEFLIYFQGNSAPDKSGLPSDRFSAERTGGSVSTLTIQRTQQEDSAVYLCASSRAGVGSPLHFGNGTRLTVT.

The chain employs TRBV12-3 or TRBV12-4 and TRBJ2-5; D uncertain. V lost 6 bases, J lost 2 bases, and 7 bases lay in between. The CDR3 is 12 amino acids. CDR3 nucleotide sequence: TGTGCCAGCAGCGGGTATCAAGAGACCCAGTACTTC. It is translated as CASSGYQETQYF.

The V gene is TRBV29-1, the J gene TRBJ2-1; tentative D call: TRBD2 (6 bases). Germline V CDR1 and CDR2: SQVTM, ANQGSEA. CDR3 length: 12 residues. Deletions cut 6 bases from V and 2 bases from J, with 8 bases between. In nucleotides, the CDR3 is TGCAGCGTGGAGCGGGCCTACAATGAGCAGTTCTTC. It specifies CSVERAYNEQFF.

This chain connects TRBV7-9 to TRBJ2-2, with TRBD1 matching 8 bases. V lost 5 bases, J lost 1 base, and 15 bases stayed unmatched. The CDR3 is 19 amino acids. CDR1 SEHNR and CDR2 FQNEAQ come from the germline V gene (reference sequence). CDR3 DNA: TGTGCCAGCAGCAGAGGACAGGGTTTGGAGACTCAGAACACCGGGGAGCTGTTTTTT. Its translation is CASSRGQGLETQNTGELFF.

The V gene is TRBV10-1, the J gene TRBJ2-2; D is perhaps TRBD2 (5 bases). The CDR3 consists of 15 residues. The germline V gene has CDR1 WNHNN and CDR2 SYGVQD (reference sequence). Trimming pared 3 bases from V and 11 bases from J, leaving 19 bases between. CDR3 DNA: TGCGCCAGCAGTGATTTGGACTCTGTCGGTTCCGAGCTGTTTTTT. Encoded protein: CASSDLDSVGSELFF.

This chain links TRBV20-1 with TRBJ2-3, with 7 bases fitting TRBD2. The trim removed 3 bases at V and 0 bases at J, leaving 6 bases unmatched. Germline V gene data show CDR1 as DFQATT and CDR2 as SNEGSKA (reference sequence). The length of the CDR3 is 15 residues. Written as DNA, the CDR3 is TGCAGTGCTAGTCGGGCTAGCGGTAGCACAGATACGCAGTATTTT. Translating gives CSASRASGSTDTQYF.

The chain has TRBV5-4 and TRBJ2-7; 12 nucleotides agree with TRBD2. CDR1 SGHNT and CDR2 YYREEE come from the germline V gene (reference sequence). The junction had 4 bases not matched to a gene; V was cut back by 2 bases and J by 7 bases. CDR3 length: 14 amino acids. Written as DNA, the CDR3 is TGTGCCAGCAGCTTACGGACTAGCGGGATGGAGCAGTACTTC. Amino acids: CASSLRTSGMEQYF. The complete variable domain, with remaining parts taken from reference TRBV5-4 and TRBJ2-7, reads ETGVTQSPTHLIKTRGQQVTLRCSSQSGHNTVSWYQQALGQGPQFIFQYYREEENGRGNFPPRFSGLQFPNYSSELNVNALELDDSALYLCASSLRTSGMEQYFGPGTRLTVT.

J is TRBJ2-2 and V is TRBV5-1; 8 bases agree with TRBD2. Germline loops: CDR1 SGHRS, CDR2 YFSETQ. J lost 4 bases, V lost 4 bases, and 9 bases had no gene match. The CDR3 spans 16 residues. CDR3 in DNA: TGCGCCAGCAGCCGGAGCGGGAGTGTGGGCACCGGGGAGCTGTTTTTT. This sequence encodes CASSRSGSVGTGELFF.